Below are 9 T cell receptor beta chains sequenced from a single sample in a study of blood T cells in healthy people across ages. Then a second PCR, running about 7 to 11 cycles, was carried out with a sample-barcoded 5' primer and a J-beta primer mix. TCRdb re-derived calls from the 5' RACE reads in MiXCR, one entry per CDR3 protein. This table holds 700,000 to 900,000 distinct CDR3 sequences, about a quarter found once. These sequences were also reported in another study, on T cells of mothers and their children.

The source material was blood. These receptors all stem from a boy between 10 and 17 years old in good health.

This clonotype has a handful of counts. J is TRBJ1-2 and V is TRBV27; D possibly corresponds to TRBD1 (5 bases). V lost 11 bases to trimming and J lost 6 bases, with 22 bases between them. The CDR3 runs to 14 residues. The germline V gene has CDR1 MNHEY and CDR2 SMNVEV (reference sequence). This CDR3 is CAASSVAGLDGYTF. The CDR3 region has the DNA TGTGCCGCCTCGTCTGTCGCAGGGTTAGATGGCTACACCTTC.

In this sample, this clonotype turned up a few times. Here the CDR3 reads CSASKGEGLEQYF. The CDR3 nucleotides are TGCAGTGCTAGTAAGGGGGAAGGCCTCGAGCAGTACTTC. The genes are TRBV20-1 and TRBJ2-7, with D tentatively TRBD1 (6 bases). The length of the CDR3 is 13 residues. Germline-derived CDR1 and CDR2 are DFQATT and SNEGSKA (reference sequence). V was pared by 3 bases and J by 6 bases, with 15 bases between.

This clonotype turned up a few times. In DNA, the CDR3 is TGTGCCAGCAGCTACAGGGGGCGGGAATATGGCTACACCTTC. Translating it yields CASSYRGREYGYTF. This chain joins TRBV11-2 and TRBJ1-2, with 9 bases that match TRBD1. Trimming cost V 4 bases and J 5 bases; bases outside gene matches: 5. Germline V gene lookup returns CDR1 SGHAT and CDR2 FQNNGV. The CDR3 runs 14 residues.

This clonotype came up a few times. This chain uses TRBV29-1 with TRBJ1-1; D is ambiguous. Germline CDR1 reads SQVTM; CDR2 reads ANQGSEA. The V end lost 0 bases, the J end lost 4 bases, and 3 bases lay between the germline ends. This CDR3 contains 11 residues. In nucleotides, the CDR3 is TGCAGCGTTGAAGAGGGCACTGAAGCTTTCTTT. It translates to CSVEEGTEAFF.

The chain combines TRBV12-3 or TRBV12-4 with TRBJ2-4, with D possibly being TRBD1 (6 bases). Trimming shortened V by 5 bases and J by 1 base, and 24 bases separated the two germline ends. This CDR3 contains 19 residues. CDR3 sequence (DNA): TGTGCCAGCAGTATGGCTTACAGGGTGCCCGACCTGGCCAAAAACATTCAGTACTTC. Translating gives CASSMAYRVPDLAKNIQYF.

This clonotype was detected a few times. V gene TRBV3-1 combines with J gene TRBJ2-5, with 7 bases fitting TRBD1. The DNA end is more similar to TRBJ2-7, so the J call may be wrong. Per the germline V gene, CDR1 is LGHDT and CDR2 is YNNKEL (reference sequence). CDR3 length equals 13 residues. The CDR3 loop is CASSRGQFYEQYF. Here the CDR3 DNA reads TGTGCCAGCAGCCGGGGACAGTTCTACGAGCAGTACTTC.

The chain combines TRBV4-1 with TRBJ2-5; the match to TRBD1 covers 8 bases. The better agreement between TRBJ2-7 and the DNA end casts doubt on the J call. Germline CDR1 and CDR2: MGHRA and YSYEKL. The CDR3 runs to 14 residues. CDR3: CASSPPDRAYEQYF. The CDR3 nucleotides are TGCGCCAGCAGCCCCCCGGACAGGGCATACGAGCAGTACTTC.

This clonotype was detected a few times. The CDR3 is CASSVRQGVGEKLFF. The CDR3 nucleotides read TGTGCCAGCAGCGTCCGACAGGGGGTAGGGGAAAAACTGTTTTTT. The chain employs TRBV14 and TRBJ1-4, with 9 bases lining up with TRBD1. CDR1 is SGHDN, CDR2 FVKESK, per germline. The CDR3 consists of 15 residues. With V trimmed by 5 bases and J by 8 bases, 9 bases remained unmatched.

This clonotype was detected only once. This chain's CDR3 is CASSLRGVSSNEQFF. The DNA of the CDR3 is TGTGCCAGCAGCTTAAGGGGAGTTTCGAGCAATGAGCAGTTCTTC. The chain combines TRBV7-9 with TRBJ2-7; possibly TRBD1 or TRBD2 for D (5 bases each). The J call may be wrong; the DNA end is better matched by TRBJ2-1. Germline CDR1 and CDR2: SEHNR and FQNEAQ (reference sequence). This CDR3 has 15 amino acids.